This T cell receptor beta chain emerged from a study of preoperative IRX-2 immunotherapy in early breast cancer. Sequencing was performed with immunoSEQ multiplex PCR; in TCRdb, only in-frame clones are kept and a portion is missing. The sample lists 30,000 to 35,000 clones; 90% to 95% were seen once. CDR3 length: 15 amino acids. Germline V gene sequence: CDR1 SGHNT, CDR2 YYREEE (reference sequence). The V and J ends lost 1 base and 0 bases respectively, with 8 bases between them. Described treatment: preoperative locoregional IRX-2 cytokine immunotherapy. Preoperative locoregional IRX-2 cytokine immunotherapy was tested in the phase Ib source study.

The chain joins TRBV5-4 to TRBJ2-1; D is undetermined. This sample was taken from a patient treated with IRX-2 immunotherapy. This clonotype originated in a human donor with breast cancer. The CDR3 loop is CASSLWSSSYNEQFF. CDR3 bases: TGTGCCAGCAGCTTGTGGTCCAGCTCCTACAATGAGCAGTTCTTC.